One sample yielded the 10 T cell receptor beta chains listed below, sequenced in a study of regulatory T cells in long-lasting Graves disease. Relying on iRepertoire HTBI primers and Arm-PCR of CDR3 regions, the team built TCR beta libraries. From the multiplex PCR reads, TCRdb called clonotypes with MiXCR, one entry per CDR3 protein. The sample includes 450,000 or so distinct CDR3 sequences, roughly 22% seen only once; the top ten take 10% to 15%. The time point was: persistent/refractory GD, antithyroid drugs over 5 years with positive TRAb. PBMC-extracted RNA yielded the TCR library. This specimen was peripheral blood mononuclear cells (PBMCs), taken when the disease was refractory, from a patient treated with antithyroid drugs. These receptors were collected from a female donor with Graves disease.

The rearrangement joins TRBV12-5 to TRBJ1-1; D possibly corresponds to TRBD1 (5 bases). V was shortened by 5 bases and J by 4 bases, with 17 bases between the two germline ends. The CDR3 loop spans 15 amino acids. The germline gives CDR1 LGHNT, CDR2 FRNRAP. The CDR3 sequence is CASGLLPGPSTEAFF. In DNA form, the CDR3 reads TGTGCTAGTGGTCTCCTACCGGGACCGAGCACTGAAGCTTTCTTT.

In this sample, this clonotype turned up many times. V usage is TRBV27 and J usage is TRBJ1-1; 7 bases agree with TRBD1. Germline V lookup: CDR1 MNHEY, CDR2 SMNVEV (reference sequence). Trimming took 8 bases from V and 5 from J; bases not matched to a gene: 5. The CDR3 extends over 12 amino acids. CDR3 DNA: TGTGCCAGCCTTAGGGGGCGTACTGAAGCTTTCTTT. Residues: CASLRGRTEAFF.

This clonotype was counted at least ten times. The J gene is TRBJ2-5, the V gene TRBV2; 8 bases line up with TRBD1. The CDR3 totals 12 residues. V was clipped by 7 bases and J by 4 bases; unmatched bases: 2. Looked up from germline, CDR1 is SNHLY and CDR2 is FYNNEI. The CDR3 reads CASTTGVETQYF. CDR3 sequence (DNA): TGTGCCAGCACGACAGGGGTAGAGACCCAGTACTTC.

This clonotype was detected only a few times. The rearrangement joins TRBV27 to TRBJ1-2; a possible D gene is TRBD1 (6 bases). Germline V gene lookup returns CDR1 MNHEY and CDR2 SMNVEV (reference sequence). Trimming stripped 6 bases from V and 9 bases from J, with 23 bases between. CDR3 size: 15 residues. The CDR3 DNA sequence: TGTGCCAGCAGCCTTGGGACACCTAGTCTATGGCGCTACACCTTC. It yields the protein CASSLGTPSLWRYTF.

There are many counts of this clonotype. The J gene is TRBJ1-4, the V gene TRBV20-1, with TRBD1 as a possible D gene (5 bases). Trimming stripped 0 bases from V and 6 bases from J, with 8 bases between. The CDR3 totals 13 residues. Germline V CDR1 and CDR2: DFQATT, SNEGSKA (reference sequence). CDR3 bases: TGCAGTGCTAGAGATGGGGGGGATGAAAAACTGTTTTTT. Its translation is CSARDGGDEKLFF.

This sequence joins TRBV5-1 and TRBJ2-1, with TRBD1 identical over 12 bases. J lost 7 bases, V lost 0 bases, and 2 bases had no gene match. The germline V gene has CDR1 SGHRS and CDR2 YFSETQ. This CDR3 is 15 amino acids long. CDR3 residues: CASSLGDRGRNEQFF. The CDR3 DNA follows: TGCGCCAGCAGCTTGGGGGACAGGGGGCGGAATGAGCAGTTCTTC.

The gene calls are TRBV7-6 and TRBJ2-5; D tentatively reads TRBD1 or TRBD2 (6 bases each). The CDR3 is made up of 13 amino acids. The V gene lost 4 bases and the J gene lost 4 bases, with 10 bases spanning the gap. Germline CDR1 is SGHVS and CDR2 is FNYEAQ. CDR3 residues: CASSYREAETQYF. DNA of the CDR3: TGTGCCAGCAGCTACAGGGAGGCAGAGACCCAGTACTTC.

The rearrangement uses TRBV7-9 and TRBJ1-1; unclear D gene. Germline CDR1 is SEHNR and CDR2 is FQNEAQ (reference sequence). The CDR3 runs to 13 residues. The V end was cut by 5 bases, the J end by 4 bases, with 11 bases between. Here the CDR3 DNA reads TGTGCCAGCAGCCCTTCGTATCTCACTGAAGCTTTCTTT. As protein: CASSPSYLTEAFF.

This CDR3 is CASSITGQGEDGYTF. The DNA of the CDR3 is TGTGCCAGTAGTATAACAGGACAGGGGGAAGATGGCTACACCTTC. The chain couples TRBV19 to TRBJ1-2; 10 positions agree with TRBD1. CDR3 length: 15 amino acids. The ends lost 2 bases at V and 6 bases at J; junction bases unmatched: 6. CDR1 is LNHDA, CDR2 SQIVND, per germline (reference sequence).

V usage is TRBV9 and J usage is TRBJ1-1; D is possibly TRBD1 (5 bases). V lost 0 bases and J 5 bases, leaving 11 bases between the germline ends. The CDR3 has 14 amino acids. Germline loops: CDR1 SGDLS, CDR2 YYNGEE. CDR3: CASSVEGERTEAFF. The DNA of the CDR3 is TGTGCCAGCAGCGTAGAAGGGGAAAGGACTGAAGCTTTCTTT.